One and the same sample provided the 22 T cell receptor beta chains below, sequenced in a study of T cells in Graves' hyperthyroidism and ophthalmopathy. Researchers took RNA transcripts and amplified the TCR beta CDR3 regions from them. The HTBI set primed first-round TCR CDR3 RT-PCR. TCRdb passed the multiplex PCR reads through MiXCR, listing each CDR3 protein once. This table has about 600,000 distinct CDR3 sequences, approximately 15% appearing once. Sequencing input: blood. These receptors were taken from a woman aged 18-29 years with Graves' ophthalmopathy.

This clonotype was seen ten or more times. CDR3 coding DNA: TGTGCCAGCAGCCCTGGGAGGGGAAGCAATCAGCCCCAGCATTTT. Its protein is CASSPGRGSNQPQHF. The chain combines TRBV7-8 with TRBJ1-5, with D perhaps matching TRBD1 (5 bases). V was shortened by 5 bases and J by 1 base, with 12 bases between the two germline ends. The CDR3 is 15 residues long. Per germline, CDR1 SGHVS and CDR2 FQNEAQ.

Remarks on this clonotype: At one end, the junction sequence differs from germline, possibly due to a read error. This rearrangement joins TRBV5-4 to TRBJ2-3; D remains ambiguous. Germline values: CDR1 SGHNT, CDR2 YYREEE (reference sequence). The CDR3 is 13 amino acids. In DNA form, the CDR3 reads TGTTCCAGCAGCTTGAGGTCGACAGATACGCAGTATTTT. Translating it yields CSSSLRSTDTQYF.

This clonotype was found many times. The chain employs TRBV29-1 and TRBJ2-1; TRBD1 agrees at 11 bases. With 7 bases clipped from V and 4 bases from J, the junction kept 9 bases outside the gene matches. The CDR3 spans 15 residues. Germline CDR1 reads SQVTM; CDR2 reads ANQGSEA. The DNA for the CDR3 is TGCAGCGCCCCCCTCGGGACAGGGGGGTACAATGAGCAGTTCTTC. This translates into CSAPLGTGGYNEQFF.

At least ten counts were recorded for this clonotype. The chain couples TRBV27 to TRBJ2-3; 10 nucleotides line up with TRBD2. The germline gives CDR1 MNHEY, CDR2 SMNVEV (reference sequence). CDR3 length equals 17 residues. The J segment lost 4 bases and the V segment lost 5 bases, leaving 12 bases of the junction unmatched. The CDR3 coding sequence is TGTGCCAGCAGTAGTGGGGCTTCTAGCGGGAGAGCAGATACGCAGTATTTT. Encoded protein: CASSSGASSGRADTQYF.

This clonotype was observed at least ten times. J is TRBJ2-2 and V is TRBV30, with D hard to call. The CDR3 length is 11 residues. Trimming removed 4 bases from V and 7 bases from J, with 7 bases in between. From germline, CDR1 is GTSNPN and CDR2 SVGIG (reference sequence). The CDR3 loop reads CAWKVSGELFF. The CDR3 DNA reads TGTGCCTGGAAAGTAAGCGGGGAGCTGTTTTTT.

A few counts support this clonotype. Here the CDR3 DNA reads TGTGCCAGCAGTTCAGGACTAGCGGGAGAAGGGCAGTACTTC. Protein sequence: CASSSGLAGEGQYF. The chain has TRBV2 and TRBJ2-7, with 13 bases aligning to TRBD2. Germline-derived CDR1 and CDR2 are SNHLY and FYNNEI. Losses at the gene ends were 5 bases for V and 9 bases for J; bases not matched to a gene: 7. This CDR3 contains 14 residues.

This sequence joins TRBV5-6 and TRBJ2-3, with D uncertain. The germline gives CDR1 SGHDT, CDR2 YYEEEE. This CDR3 has 14 amino acids. V shed 3 bases and J shed 0 bases, with 8 bases lying between them. The CDR3 coding sequence is TGTGCCAGCAGCTCGGGCAGGAGCACAGATACGCAGTATTTT. Amino acid sequence: CASSSGRSTDTQYF.

This clonotype was picked up a small number of times. This chain links TRBV6-1 with TRBJ2-4; weak D call: TRBD2 (5 bases). Germline V gene data show CDR1 as MNHNS and CDR2 as SASEGT. Trimming shortened V by 6 bases and J by 0 bases, and 12 bases separated the two germline ends. There are 15 residues in the CDR3. The CDR3 spells CASRPRGIAKNIQYF. As DNA, the CDR3 is TGTGCCAGCAGGCCCAGAGGGATAGCCAAAAACATTCAGTACTTC.

This clonotype was seen many times. This sequence joins TRBV7-9 and TRBJ2-3; TRBD2 aligns across 10 bases. The CDR3 totals 16 residues. Losses at the gene ends were 5 bases for V and 2 bases for J; bases not matched to a gene: 7. Germline lookup yields CDR1 SEHNR and CDR2 FQNEAQ (reference sequence). The CDR3 DNA reads TGTGCCAGCAGCGAGGGGACTAGCGAGTACACAGATACGCAGTATTTT. Translated: CASSEGTSEYTDTQYF.

There are many counts of this clonotype. The chain is built from TRBV20-1 and TRBJ1-2; 7 bases are shared with TRBD1. Germline V gene lookup returns CDR1 DFQATT and CDR2 SNEGSKA (reference sequence). Germline trimming cut 3 bases from V and 4 bases from J; bases unmatched to any gene: 8. This CDR3 has 14 residues. The CDR3 reads CSASSRSGGYGYTF. In DNA form, the CDR3 reads TGCAGTGCTAGTTCGAGATCAGGGGGCTATGGCTACACCTTC.

This clonotype has more than one count but fewer than ten. This rearrangement joins TRBV29-1 to TRBJ1-1, with 12 bases fitting TRBD1. CDR3 length equals 18 residues. Per the germline V gene, CDR1 is SQVTM and CDR2 is ANQGSEA. J lost 0 bases, V lost 6 bases, and 14 bases had no gene match. The CDR3 coding sequence is TGCAGCGTCCCTCGACCCCCGGGACAGGGGGCCCTGAACACTGAAGCTTTCTTT. This codes for CSVPRPPGQGALNTEAFF.

This clonotype occurred a few times. The chain recombines TRBV20-1 with TRBJ2-1; D possibly corresponds to TRBD2 (5 bases). The CDR3 length is 13 residues. The ends were cut back, 4 bases at V and 5 bases at J, with 12 bases in the middle. CDR1 is DFQATT and CDR2 is SNEGSKA in the germline V gene (reference sequence). The CDR3 loop reads CSATNPRDNEQFF. CDR3 in DNA: TGCAGTGCTACAAATCCGAGGGACAATGAGCAGTTCTTC.

This clonotype was seen ten or more times. This rearrangement joins TRBV10-3 to TRBJ2-5; TRBD1 matches at 8 bases. The germline V gene has CDR1 ENHRY and CDR2 SYGVKD. This CDR3 region has 13 residues. V shed 6 bases and J 5 bases; nucleotides not matched to a gene: 5. CDR3 residues: CAIRPQGEETQYF. CDR3 coding DNA: TGTGCCATCAGACCACAGGGGGAGGAGACCCAGTACTTC.

This clonotype was observed many times. The gene calls are TRBV30 and TRBJ2-1, with a weak D call TRBD2 (6 bases). The germline V and J ends were trimmed by 2 bases and 4 bases, with 12 bases remaining between them. CDR1 is GTSNPN and CDR2 is SVGIG in the germline V gene (reference sequence). CDR3 length: 14 amino acids. The DNA for the CDR3 is TGTGCCTGGAGTATCGCGGGGTCGTACAATGAGCAGTTCTTC. Amino acid sequence: CAWSIAGSYNEQFF. The variable domain in full, with the rest retrieved from reference TRBV30 and TRBJ2-1, is SQTIHQWPATLVQPVGSPLSLECTVEGTSNPNLYWYRQAAGRGLQLLFYSVGIGQISSEVPQNLSASRPQDRQFILSSKKLLLSDSGFYLCAWSIAGSYNEQFFGPGTRLTVL.

This clonotype was counted a few times. Here the CDR3 reads CASSIDHWDRGFQPQHF. For the CDR3, the DNA is TGTGCCAGTAGTATAGATCATTGGGACAGGGGGTTCCAGCCCCAGCATTTT. This rearrangement joins TRBV19 to TRBJ1-5, with 11 bases matching TRBD1. Germline V gene sequence: CDR1 LNHDA, CDR2 SQIVND (reference sequence). The CDR3 has 17 amino acids. Unmatched junction bases numbered 8, after V lost 0 bases and J lost 7 bases.

This clonotype was counted ten times or more. The chain joins TRBV3-1 to TRBJ2-1, with a tentative D call TRBD2 (6 bases). Between the trimmed V and J ends, which lost 4 bases and 7 bases, there was a span of 20 bases. Looked up from germline, CDR1 is LGHDT and CDR2 is YNNKEL (reference sequence). The CDR3 sequence is 16 residues long. The CDR3 loop is CASSPSTSSSVNEQFF. Written as DNA, the CDR3 is TGTGCCAGCAGCCCGTCGACTAGTTCTTCTGTAAATGAGCAGTTCTTC.

As regards this clonotype: This may be a read error, as it is one base from a much larger clone. The chain is built from TRBV28 and TRBJ1-5; possible D gene TRBD1, 5 bases. V was cut by 1 base and J by 0 bases, with 10 bases left in between. Germline values: CDR1 MDHEN, CDR2 SYDVKM. The CDR3 contains 16 residues. The CDR3 DNA is TGTGCCAGCAGTTTATCCGAGGGGCATAGCAATCAGCCCCAGCATTTT. Protein: CASSLSEGHSNQPQHF.

This clonotype was seen a handful of times. This chain uses TRBV5-5 with TRBJ1-2, with D possibly TRBD1 on 5 matching bases. With 2 bases removed from V and 7 bases from J, the gap between germline ends came to 12 bases. The CDR3 extends over 13 amino acids. Germline lookup yields CDR1 SGHKS and CDR2 YYEKEE (reference sequence). CDR3 nucleotide sequence: TGTGCCAGCAGCTTCAGGGTTTCAGCTGGCTACACCTTC. Translating it yields CASSFRVSAGYTF. The full variable domain, completed using reference TRBV5-5 and TRBJ1-2, is DAGVTQSPTHLIKTRGQQVTLRCSPISGHKSVSWYQQVLGQGPQFIFQYYEKEERGRGNFPDRFSARQFPNYSSELNVNALLLGDSALYLCASSFRVSAGYTFGSGTRLTVV.

The V gene is TRBV5-1, the J gene TRBJ2-2; TRBD1 matches 8 bases. The CDR3 is 15 residues long. Trimming at V came to 0 bases and at J to 4 bases, leaving 2 bases not matched to a gene. The germline V gene encodes CDR1 SGHRS and CDR2 YFSETQ. The CDR3 loop is CASSLGTGTTGELFF. For the CDR3, the DNA is TGCGCCAGCAGCTTGGGGACAGGGACCACCGGGGAGCTGTTTTTT. Full variable domain (missing parts from reference TRBV5-1 and TRBJ2-2): KAGVTQTPRYLIKTRGQQVTLSCSPISGHRSVSWYQQTPGQGLQFLFEYFSETQRNKGNFPGRFSGRQFSNSRSEMNVSTLELGDSALYLCASSLGTGTTGELFFGEGSRLTVL.

There are many counts of this clonotype. The chain carries TRBV20-1 and TRBJ2-1; 13 bases match TRBD2. CDR3 size: 16 residues. V lost 3 bases, J lost 7 bases, and 9 bases stayed unmatched. CDR1 and CDR2 (germline): DFQATT, SNEGSKA (reference sequence). The CDR3: CSASTWTSGGGNEQFF. CDR3 DNA sequence: TGCAGTGCTAGCACCTGGACTAGCGGGGGTGGAAATGAGCAGTTCTTC.

This clonotype was observed a few times. This CDR3 is CASSYTRQGFYGYTF. DNA of the CDR3: TGTGCCAGCAGTTACACCCGACAGGGGTTCTATGGCTACACCTTC. The V gene is TRBV6-5, the J gene TRBJ1-2; 8 bases map to TRBD1. The junction had 6 bases not matched to a gene; V was cut back by 2 bases and J by 4 bases. The CDR3 covers 15 residues. The germline V gene encodes CDR1 MNHEY and CDR2 SVGAGI.

The chain recombines TRBV5-6 with TRBJ2-3; a weak D match, TRBD1 (5 bases). Germline V gene data show CDR1 as SGHDT and CDR2 as YYEEEE. Trimming pared 4 bases from V and 2 bases from J, leaving 14 bases between. The CDR3 covers 15 residues. In DNA form, the CDR3 reads TGTGCCAGCAGCGCGCTTGGGGCCTCCACAGATACGCAGTATTTT. Translation gives CASSALGASTDTQYF. Combining the CDR3 with reference TRBV5-6 and TRBJ2-3 gives the whole variable domain DAGVTQSPTHLIKTRGQQVTLRCSPKSGHDTVSWYQQALGQGPQFIFQYYEEEERQRGNFPDRFSGHQFPNYSSELNVNALLLGDSALYLCASSALGASTDTQYFGPGTRLTVL.